This T cell receptor (beta chain) was obtained from a study of cytomegalovirus exposure and HLA in healthy donors (dated 2017 in TCRdb). General notes on the study: An earlier analysis of roughly 500 of the donors reported approximately 300 Gb of sequence data and some 110 million unique TCR beta sequences obtained from 180 million or so T cells. Of the 398 genotyped donors, approximately 80% fell in the genetic ancestry cluster associated with self-reported Caucasian donors. Genome-wide SNP genotypes for about 65% of the roughly 670 donors were used in a later genetic analysis, which treated that subset as a discovery cohort. Every repertoire in the discovery cohort had been generated on one and the same sequencing platform. In the later analysis, no new phenotypic data were used to find candidate immune exposures; instead, reliance was placed on TCR beta sequences and their occurrence across donors. Class I and class II HLA loci were covered by the typing at four-digit resolution. In addition to the first cohort of hundreds of subjects, a separate validation cohort of 120 different subjects was used. The number of donors typed differed by locus, with about 629-640 for A, B, C, DRB1 and DQB1, around 520 for DQA1, 600 to 610 for DPA1, and around 450 for DPB1. The study was designed to test whether signatures of past pathogen exposure could be identified by cataloging public T cell receptors. To study patterns of TCR occurrence, a later analysis re-analyzed previously published TCR beta repertoires from 700 or so donors and added high-resolution HLA genotyping. On average, about 200,000 unique TCR beta nucleotide sequences were sequenced per donor among a few hundred genotyped donors of the cohort, with roughly 20% of those sequences being non-productive. Donor age, sex, ethnicity and CMV serostatus were compiled alongside the repertoire data. About five DR-DQ haplotypes were treated as single units for association and clustering because of strong linkage in the cohort. An earlier analysis of some 500 of the donors used high-throughput TCR beta sequencing to judge whether each TCR beta V gene segment behaved as functional or pseudogenic. Using immunosequencing, the study profiled T cell repertoires from about 650 subjects and related those repertoires to cytomegalovirus serostatus. An early release covering over 500 HLA-typed donors comprised approximately 300 gigabases of sequencing data and some 79 million unique TCR sequences. To predict cytomegalovirus infection status, the study brought together high-throughput TCR immunosequencing, statistical association of individual TCRs with disease status, and machine learning.

The library was built by means of the immunoSEQ multiplex PCR assay. For the multiplex PCR, a mixture combining 60 forward primers for TCR Vbeta segments and 13 reverse primers for TCR Jbeta segments was used. The CDR3 region of rearranged TCR beta genes was amplified from genomic DNA by a multiplex PCR assay. The Illumina HiSeq System was used to sequence the amplified TCR beta libraries as 87-base-pair reads. The published analysis was carried out like this. A later analysis tallied about 77 million unique TCR beta chains across the 650 to 750 repertoires, and approximately 11 million of those chains were shared by two or more donors. To remove PCR and sequencing errors, raw reads were error-corrected and collapsed into unique sequences using a nearest-neighbor algorithm that merged closely related sequences. Alignment of CDR3 sequences to IMGT reference sequences was used to assign V, D and J gene segments. For a sequence to be retained, at least a six-nucleotide match to both a V gene segment and a J gene segment was required. Rearrangements were classified as productive when the CDR3 lacked stop codons and remained in frame with V and J, and all other rearrangements were classified as non-productive. CDR3 was defined according to IMGT convention as the region running from the second conserved V-encoded cysteine to the conserved J-encoded phenylalanine. The earlier analysis of around 640 of the donors excluded sequences that lacked an unambiguous match to a single V gene segment. In an earlier analysis of a few hundred of the donors, V segments were called functional above 56.7% productive rearrangements and were called segregating when the between-donor standard deviation exceeded 5%. A statistical classification framework was developed to diagnose cytomegalovirus status using the catalog of TCR beta chain sequences. V and J gene assignment, in a later analysis, came from comparing TCR nucleotide sequences with IMGT/GENE-DB human TR gene sequences. The TCRdist pipeline was used in a later analysis to assign CDR3 sequences and most-parsimonious VDJ recombination scenarios. In a later analysis, each TCR beta chain was defined by its CDR3 amino acid sequence together with its V-gene family, and reads lacking a unique V-gene family were excluded. To address suspected cross-contamination and a sequencing artifact, a later analysis removed roughly 640 highly shared, low-generation-probability nucleotide sequences. A later analysis calculated a clonal expansion index for each public chain from normalized within-repertoire ranks of inferred template counts. In a later analysis, generation probabilities were computed using a VDJ recombination model fitted to out-of-frame rearrangements, and the results were checked against IGoR. In a later analysis, hypergeometric tests were used to score TCR-TCR, TCR-HLA and TCR-CMV co-occurrence, with a repertoire-size bias correction applied to TCR pairs. To estimate false discovery rates, a later analysis permuted the HLA or CMV assignments 20 times. A later analysis grouped co-occurring TCRs with DBSCAN, adding TCRdist sequence similarity when clustering within HLA-allele-positive subsets. Repertoires with fewer than 30,000 or more than 120,000 public chains were left out of co-occurrence clustering, as were several repertoires with anomalous nucleotide sharing. Sourced from immuneACCESS, this table was stored by TCRdb with only in-frame sequences that have V and J called. A share of the clones is absent; for the studies checked, an unresolved V gene accounts for under half, and the remainder has no known explanation. The V and J calls and clone size are taken from that table; D and trimming were inferred from the DNA. In this sample the table shows 160,000 or so clones, about 71% of which occur a single time. Clones ranked in the top ten supply under 3.5% of the sample.

The cohort was made up of 650 to 700 healthy bone marrow donors. At the time of sampling, all cohort members were nominally healthy, though unrecorded immune exposures were likely present. The donor was CMV seronegative and was included in the group of several hundred seronegative cohort members. A peripheral blood sample was provided by each donor, and peripheral blood mononuclear cells were used for TCR beta sequencing. The Qiagen DNeasy Blood Extraction Kit was used to extract genomic DNA from the blood cell samples. The paper as a whole reports these results and caveats: In vitro tests confirmed that a few of the cytomegalovirus-associated TCR beta chains recognize cytomegalovirus antigens. For the cohort, immune exposure information was limited to CMV serostatus. Some IMGT-functional V segments, including TRBV6-2 and TRBV6-3, could not be told apart with the 87-base-pair reads, so those segments were excluded. An earlier analysis of some 590 of the donors showed that most TCR beta V segments appeared in productive rearrangements either about 90% or about 30% of the time, which broadly matched IMGT annotations. A cluster of highly shared sequence variants was judged likely to be a technical artifact of the sequencing pipeline. A further reported finding was that TCR beta sequences accurately predicted the HLA-A and HLA-B alleles for most subjects in the first cohort. In a later analysis, TCR association rates were found to vary across HLA loci, with the most associated TCRs seen for DRB1 alleles and the fewest for HLA-C alleles. Specific HLA alleles were associated with some 15,000 TCR beta sequences at a false discovery rate of 0.05 in a later analysis. When HLA alleles, especially DR and DQ, strongly co-occurred, TCR associations were difficult to assign to individual alleles. In a later analysis, most CMV-associated TCR beta chains were found to appear HLA-restricted, with HLA associations seemingly driven largely by CMV exposure. The presence/absence analyses assumed that sequencing depth was roughly uniform across donors, and that assumption may not be true. The earlier analysis of about 600 of the donors excluded roughly 17 rarely observed V segments, including chromosome 9 orphons, because counts were too low. Only TCR beta chains were sequenced in this cohort, and the absence of alpha or paired-chain data limited detectable features. Because HLA typing was unavailable for some donors at each locus, only the typed subset was used in association tests. Compared with equally common non-associated chains, HLA-associated TCR beta chains in a later analysis were more clonally expanded and had lower generation probabilities. A later analysis reported that several top co-occurrence clusters appeared linked to parvovirus B19, influenza, CMV and Epstein-Barr virus. The classifier was reported to diagnose cytomegalovirus status with high specificity and sensitivity in both the original cohort and the validation cohort. A later genetic analysis reported fewer N-insertions in productive TCRs among donors in an Asian-associated ancestry cluster than the roughly 670-donor mean. V-gene and J-gene trimming of TCR beta chains was associated with a missense DCLRE1C variant in a later genetic analysis, and the association was replicated in an independent cohort. A total of 150 to 200 TCR beta chains were listed by the study as associated with cytomegalovirus. Across donors, most TCR sequences were observed very rarely, whereas some public TCRs were present in many individuals. Correlated functional status among segregating V segments might be attributable to linkage disequilibrium, but an unknown experimental factor could not be ruled out. The authors suggested that the approach could potentially be generalized to other disease states and immunological phenotypes.

Including cysteine and phenylalanine, the CDR3 has 15 amino acids. The kept DNA is CDR3 alone, 45 bases in frame from the first base. CDR1 and CDR2 were assigned from the germline V gene (reference sequence) as SEHNR and FQNEAQ. Here V drops 5 bases and J drops 0 bases, and the junction holds 4 bases not matched to any gene. Concerning this clone itself: This clone's antigen is unknown. Base-call qualities are not available, and no considerably larger clone is one nucleotide away.

This chain joins TRBV7-9 to TRBJ2-4; TRBD1 agrees with 7 junctional bases. The sample consisted of PBMCs. The sequence derives from a woman aged 30 to 39 in good health and CMV-seronegative. The sequenced DNA: TGTGCCAGCAGCCCGGGACAGTTAGCCAAAAACATTCAGTACTTC. It translates as CASSPGQLAKNIQYF. With the rest looked up from the reference TRBV7-9 and TRBJ2-4 genes rather than sequenced, the full variable domain is DTGVSQNPRHKITKRGQNVTFRCDPISEHNRLYWYRQTLGQGPEFLTYFQNEAQLEKSRLLSDRFSAERPKGSFSTLEIQRTEQGDSAMYLCASSPGQLAKNIQYFGAGTRLSVL.